This T cell receptor beta chain is drawn from a study of T cell responses to AZD1222 COVID-19 vaccine. Findings and limits, study-wide: Baseline antibody screening turned up just a handful of seropositive AZD1222 recipients. Sampled repertoires all dated from after the peak T cell response.

In regard to this clone: Its target is unknown.

Here immunoSEQ multiplex PCR was the method, and the copy in TCRdb shows in-frame clones only, minus some. The sample shows about 140,000 clones, 92% of them seen only once. This CDR3 region has 16 residues. Germline assignment: CDR1 MDHEN and CDR2 SYDVKM. J gave up 4 bases and V 3 bases, and 10 bases lay outside the gene matches. Doses given second, at about 4 or about 12 weeks, were pooled. The gene calls are TRBV28 and TRBJ2-7; 9 positions match TRBD2. The sample here was peripheral blood, taken 28 days after the second AZD1222 dose. This sequence originates from an adult who received the AZD1222 COVID-19 vaccine. The chain's CDR3 is CASSFSLAGLNYEQYF. In nucleotides, the CDR3 is TGTGCCAGCAGTTTCTCTCTAGCGGGATTAAATTACGAGCAGTACTTC.